This entry concerns a single TCR beta chain. Assay used: immunoSEQ multiplex PCR; TCRdb lists only in-frame clones, some missing. The table includes roughly 320,000 clones, about nine tenths detected once. These data are taken from a study of blood T cell repertoires in COVID-19. Study in general: Samples representing acute and convalescent COVID-19 were sourced from the United States, Italy and Spain.

CDR1 is MNHEY, CDR2 SVGAGI, per germline. After removal of 10 bases from V and 6 bases from J, the junction contained 11 bases not matched to a gene. The CDR3 has 14 amino acids. The source of this sequence is a woman aged 50 to 60 with COVID-19, enrolled during active disease. The sample was peripheral blood. The rearrangement joins TRBV6-5 to TRBJ1-5, with 8 bases identical to TRBD1. The CDR3 region is CATRAGGAGQPQHF. DNA of the CDR3: TGTGCCACCCGGGCAGGGGGCGCGGGTCAGCCCCAGCATTTT.